The T cell receptor (beta chain) described here comes from a study of T cell changes during pregnancy in multiple sclerosis. Clones were read by immunoSEQ multiplex PCR, and TCRdb kept only the in-frame ones, dropping some. Of 85,000 to 120,000 clones listed, about 90% were seen once; the top ten hold less than 2%. The V gene lost 2 bases and the J gene lost 6 bases, with 11 bases spanning the gap. The CDR3 is made up of 14 amino acids. Germline loops: CDR1 MDHEN, CDR2 SYDVKM. The chain has TRBV28 and TRBJ1-5, with unresolved D. Sequences were derived from peripheral blood, sampled before pregnancy. The clonotype was recovered from a female donor with multiple sclerosis, enrolled in a pregnancy study. CDR3 bases: TGTGCCAGCAGTTTAGTTACCGGGGTTCAGCCCCAGCATTTT. Translated: CASSLVTGVQPQHF.